This T cell receptor beta chain was sequenced during a study of T cells of healthy individuals. This clonotype was detected ten times or more. Each CDR3 protein gets one entry after TCRdb re-called the 5' RACE reads with MiXCR. The sample comprises 90,000 to 100,000 distinct CDR3 sequences, approximately 15% of which are singletons, and around 6.5% rests with the top ten. Germline values: CDR1 SGHVS, CDR2 FNYEAQ. The CDR3 has 14 residues. Germline trimming cut 3 bases from V and 2 bases from J; bases unmatched to any gene: 2. The receptor's source is a human donor in good health. The chain employs TRBV7-6 and TRBJ2-3, with 7 bases matching TRBD2. Here the CDR3 reads CASSFGTTTDTQYF. CDR3 DNA: TGTGCCAGCAGCTTTGGGACTACCACAGATACGCAGTATTTT.